This T cell receptor (beta chain) was captured by sequencing in a study of T cell responses to AZD1222 COVID-19 vaccine. Study outcomes and limitations: Reports say nearly half of spike-specific TCRs go after unmutated variant regions. Baseline serology detected seropositivity in only five to seven AZD1222 recipients.

As to this clone: Its target is not known.

Germline CDR1 reads SGHDT; CDR2 reads YYEEEE. This CDR3 spans 15 amino acids. Unmatched junction bases numbered 3, after V lost 2 bases and J lost 5 bases. The table came from immunoSEQ multiplex PCR; TCRdb's copy has only in-frame clones and leaves some out. Here the sample spans 75,000 to 100,000 clones, about 94% being singletons. The input for sequencing was peripheral blood, taken 28 days after the second AZD1222 dose. The chain links TRBV5-6 to TRBJ1-4; TRBD1 matches 10 bases. This TCR was sampled from an adult who received the AZD1222 COVID-19 vaccine. Here the CDR3 reads CASSFRQGANEKLFF. CDR3 in DNA: TGTGCCAGCAGCTTTCGACAGGGGGCGAATGAAAAACTGTTTTTT.